This paragraph reports one T cell receptor (beta chain). The target antigen is unknown. The PCR used 60 Vbeta and 13 Jbeta primers. Using immunoSEQ multiplex PCR, the repertoire was profiled, and TCRdb retains in-frame clones only, with some absent. The table lists 150,000 or so clones, 75% of them singletons. This entry is derived from a study of cytomegalovirus exposure and HLA in healthy donors. The V and J ends lost 3 bases and 0 bases respectively, with 11 bases between them. Germline CDR1 and CDR2: LGHNA and YNFKEQ. The CDR3 runs 16 residues. The study, taken as a whole, reports: There were several of the most significant clusters that appeared linked to common viral pathogens in a later analysis.

Sample: PBMCs. This receptor was taken from a young man in good health and CMV-seronegative. The chain links TRBV4-2 to TRBJ2-2; no definite D call. In nucleotides, the CDR3 is TGTGCCAGCAGCCACCGTGGCGGAACGAACACCGGGGAGCTGTTTTTT. Amino acids: CASSHRGGTNTGELFF.